This T cell receptor beta chain was identified during a study of vaccination effects on CD4 cells after COVID-19. For the study at large: There were two convalescent patients who gave samples 16 days and one week before vaccination. Study-level points and caveats: Late in the post-vaccination period, infection-induced and vaccine-induced clones underwent marked clonal contraction. New vaccine-induced clones made up most post-vaccine spike-reactive clones in convalescents.

Trimming cost V 4 bases and J 6 bases, with 21 bases left between them. Germline V CDR1 and CDR2: LGHDT, YNNKEL (reference sequence). The CDR3 contains 16 residues. On this clone: Its antigen is as yet unknown.

TCRdb's copy holds only in-frame clones and misses some; the assay was immunoSEQ multiplex PCR. The sample has nearly 45,000 clones, about three quarters seen once; the top ten hold around 28%. In the ViraFEST assay, antigen-specific CD4+ clonotypes were identified by expansion after peptide-pool stimulation. Cells that had been cultured for 10 days were the source of isolated CD4+ T cells. PCR confirmed that the person was infected with SARS-CoV-2 between March and December 2020. Half the medium was swapped for IL-2 medium on days 3 and 7. The source of this sequence is a human donor who had a prior SARS-CoV-2 infection. The specimen comprised CD4+ T cells from PBMCs cultured with a peptide pool, sampled before COVID-19 vaccination. J is TRBJ1-2 and V is TRBV3-1 (or the pseudogene TRBV3-2); D is uncertain. The CDR3 region is CASSPLEPTPINGYTF. The CDR3 coding sequence is TGTGCCAGCAGCCCCCTGGAGCCCACCCCCATTAATGGCTACACCTTC.